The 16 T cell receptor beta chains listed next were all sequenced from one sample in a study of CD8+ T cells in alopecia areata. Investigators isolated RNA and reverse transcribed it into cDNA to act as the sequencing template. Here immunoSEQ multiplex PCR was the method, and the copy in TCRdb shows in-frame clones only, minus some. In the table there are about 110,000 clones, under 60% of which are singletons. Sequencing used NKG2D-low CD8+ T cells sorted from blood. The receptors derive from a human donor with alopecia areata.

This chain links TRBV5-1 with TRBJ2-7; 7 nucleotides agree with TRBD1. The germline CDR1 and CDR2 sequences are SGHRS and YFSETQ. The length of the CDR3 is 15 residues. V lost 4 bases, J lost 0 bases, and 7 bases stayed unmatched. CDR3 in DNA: TGCGCCAGCAGCCCTGGGACAGACGCCTCCTACGAGCAGTACTTC. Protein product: CASSPGTDASYEQYF.

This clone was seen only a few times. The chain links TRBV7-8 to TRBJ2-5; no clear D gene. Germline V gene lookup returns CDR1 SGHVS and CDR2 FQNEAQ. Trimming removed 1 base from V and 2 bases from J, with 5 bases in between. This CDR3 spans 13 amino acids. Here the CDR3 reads CASSLGQQETQYF. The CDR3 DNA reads TGTGCCAGCAGCTTAGGACAACAAGAGACCCAGTACTTC.

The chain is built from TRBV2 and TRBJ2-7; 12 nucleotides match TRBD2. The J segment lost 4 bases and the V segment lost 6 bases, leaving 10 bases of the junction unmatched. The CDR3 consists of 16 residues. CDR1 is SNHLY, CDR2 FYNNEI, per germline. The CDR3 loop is CASRELGTSGFYEQYF. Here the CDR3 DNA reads TGTGCCAGCAGAGAACTCGGGACTAGCGGGTTTTACGAGCAGTACTTC.

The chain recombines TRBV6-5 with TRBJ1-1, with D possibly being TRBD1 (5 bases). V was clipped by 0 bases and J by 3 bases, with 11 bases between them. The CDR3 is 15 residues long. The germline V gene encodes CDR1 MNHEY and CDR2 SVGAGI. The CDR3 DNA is TGTGCCAGCAGTTACTCGAACGGACATTACACTGAAGCTTTCTTT. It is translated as CASSYSNGHYTEAFF.

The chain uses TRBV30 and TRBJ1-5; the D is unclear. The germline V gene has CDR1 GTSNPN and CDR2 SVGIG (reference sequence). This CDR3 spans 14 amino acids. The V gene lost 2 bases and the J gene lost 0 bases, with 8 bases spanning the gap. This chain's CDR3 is CAWSTWNSNQPQHF. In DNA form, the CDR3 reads TGTGCCTGGAGTACCTGGAATAGCAATCAGCCCCAGCATTTT.

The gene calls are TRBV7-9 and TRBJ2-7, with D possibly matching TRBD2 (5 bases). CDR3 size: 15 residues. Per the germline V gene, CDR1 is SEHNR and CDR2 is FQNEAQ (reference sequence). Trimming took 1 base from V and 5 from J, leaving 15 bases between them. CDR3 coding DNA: TGTGCCAGCAGCTTAGTGGCTAGCCAGTTCCACGAGCAGTACTTC. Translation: CASSLVASQFHEQYF.

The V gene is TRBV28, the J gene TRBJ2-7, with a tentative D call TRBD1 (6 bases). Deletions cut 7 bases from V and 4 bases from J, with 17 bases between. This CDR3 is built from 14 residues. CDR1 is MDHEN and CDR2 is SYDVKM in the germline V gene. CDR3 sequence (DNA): TGTGCCAGCACTCAATCGGGACACTTTTACGAGCAGTACTTC. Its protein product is CASTQSGHFYEQYF.

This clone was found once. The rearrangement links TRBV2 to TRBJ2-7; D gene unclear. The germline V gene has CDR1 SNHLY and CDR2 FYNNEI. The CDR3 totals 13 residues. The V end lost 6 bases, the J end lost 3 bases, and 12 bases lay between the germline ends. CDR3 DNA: TGTGCCAGCAGAGCTAACTACGGCTACGAGCAGTACTTC. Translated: CASRANYGYEQYF.

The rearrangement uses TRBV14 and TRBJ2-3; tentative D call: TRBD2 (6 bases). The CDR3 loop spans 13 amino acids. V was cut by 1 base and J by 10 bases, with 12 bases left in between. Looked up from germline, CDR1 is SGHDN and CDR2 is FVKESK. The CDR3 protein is CASSQGAGTAQYF. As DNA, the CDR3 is TGTGCCAGCAGCCAAGGGGCGGGAACGGCGCAGTATTTT.

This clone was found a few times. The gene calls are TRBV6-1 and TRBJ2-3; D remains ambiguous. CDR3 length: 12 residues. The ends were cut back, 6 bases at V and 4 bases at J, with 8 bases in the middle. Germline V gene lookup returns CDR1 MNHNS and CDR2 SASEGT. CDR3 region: CASRPTPDTQYF. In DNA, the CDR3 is TGTGCCAGCAGACCGACTCCAGATACGCAGTATTTT.

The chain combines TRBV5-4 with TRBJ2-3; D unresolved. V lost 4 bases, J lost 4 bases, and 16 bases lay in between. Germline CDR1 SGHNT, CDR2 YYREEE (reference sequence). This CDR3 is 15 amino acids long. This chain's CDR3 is CASSTEGPRPDTQYF. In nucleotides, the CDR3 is TGTGCCAGCAGCACTGAAGGTCCCCGCCCAGATACGCAGTATTTT.

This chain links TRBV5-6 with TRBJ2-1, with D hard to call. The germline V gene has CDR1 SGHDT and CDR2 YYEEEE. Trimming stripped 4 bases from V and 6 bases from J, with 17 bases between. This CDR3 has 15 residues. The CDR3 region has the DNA TGTGCCAGCAGCCCCGGAGCGAAAGAAATCAATGAGCAGTTCTTC. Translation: CASSPGAKEINEQFF.

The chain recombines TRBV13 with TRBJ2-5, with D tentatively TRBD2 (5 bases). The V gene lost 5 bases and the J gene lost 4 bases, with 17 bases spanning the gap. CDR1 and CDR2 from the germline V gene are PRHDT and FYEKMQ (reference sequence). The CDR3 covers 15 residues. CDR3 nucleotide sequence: TGTGCCAGCAGCCCCGAAAGTCTGGGGAGAGAGACCCAGTACTTC. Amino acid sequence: CASSPESLGRETQYF.

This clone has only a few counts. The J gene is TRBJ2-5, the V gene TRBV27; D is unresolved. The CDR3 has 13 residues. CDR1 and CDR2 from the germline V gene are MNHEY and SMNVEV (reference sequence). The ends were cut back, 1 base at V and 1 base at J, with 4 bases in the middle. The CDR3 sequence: CASSLWGQETQYF. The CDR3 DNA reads TGTGCCAGCAGTTTATGGGGCCAAGAGACCCAGTACTTC.

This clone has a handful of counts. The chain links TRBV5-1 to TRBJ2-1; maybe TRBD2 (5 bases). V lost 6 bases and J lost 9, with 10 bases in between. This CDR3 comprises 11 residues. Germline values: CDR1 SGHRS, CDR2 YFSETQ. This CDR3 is CASTSSTEQFF. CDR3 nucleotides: TGCGCCAGCACGTCTAGCACTGAGCAGTTCTTC.

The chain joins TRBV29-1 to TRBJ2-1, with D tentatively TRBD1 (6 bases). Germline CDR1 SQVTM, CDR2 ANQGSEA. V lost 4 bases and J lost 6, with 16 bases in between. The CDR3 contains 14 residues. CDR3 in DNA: TGCAGCGTTGTTGGGACACGGCCTTCCAATGAGCAGTTCTTC. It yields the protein CSVVGTRPSNEQFF.